This T cell receptor (beta chain) emerged from a study of T cell responses to AZD1222 COVID-19 vaccine. General study results and limits: Most donors were white British, females outnumbered males, and clonal diversity was possibly underestimated. Regions 160-218 and 743-854 dominated among vaccine-associated CD4 TCRs spanning spike.

Samples with a second dose at about 4 or about 12 weeks were pooled together. Here immunoSEQ multiplex PCR was the method, and the copy in TCRdb shows in-frame clones only, minus some. Here the sample spans under 150,000 clones, 92% being singletons. Of note for this clone: Its antigen is not identified.

This clonotype originated in an adult who received the AZD1222 COVID-19 vaccine. The sequenced sample was peripheral blood, obtained 28 days after the second AZD1222 dose.

The CDR3 sequence is CASSRGQGYNSPLHF. The CDR3 DNA follows: TGCGCCAGCAGCAGGGGACAGGGATATAATTCACCCCTCCACTTT. This chain connects TRBV5-1 to TRBJ1-6; 9 bases match TRBD1. CDR3 length equals 15 residues. Germline-derived CDR1 and CDR2 are SGHRS and YFSETQ. J lost 4 bases, V lost 4 bases, and 3 bases had no gene match.